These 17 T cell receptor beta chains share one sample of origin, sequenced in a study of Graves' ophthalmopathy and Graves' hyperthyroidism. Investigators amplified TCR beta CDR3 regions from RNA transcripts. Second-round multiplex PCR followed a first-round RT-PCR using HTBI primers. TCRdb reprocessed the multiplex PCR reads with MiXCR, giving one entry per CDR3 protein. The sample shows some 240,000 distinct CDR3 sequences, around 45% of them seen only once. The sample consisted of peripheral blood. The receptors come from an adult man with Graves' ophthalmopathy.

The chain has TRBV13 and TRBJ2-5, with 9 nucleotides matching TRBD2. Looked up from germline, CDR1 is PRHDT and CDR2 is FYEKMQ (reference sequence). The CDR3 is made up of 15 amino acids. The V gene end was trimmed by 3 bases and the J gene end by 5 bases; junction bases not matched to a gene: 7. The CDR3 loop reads CASSLAAAGGETQYF. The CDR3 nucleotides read TGTGCCAGCAGCTTGGCCGCGGCGGGAGGGGAGACCCAGTACTTC.

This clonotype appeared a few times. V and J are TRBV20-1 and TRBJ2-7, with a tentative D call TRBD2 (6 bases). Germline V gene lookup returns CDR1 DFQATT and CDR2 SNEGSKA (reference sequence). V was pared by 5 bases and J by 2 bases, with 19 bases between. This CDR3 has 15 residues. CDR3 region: CSALSSRGSTYEQYF. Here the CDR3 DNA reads TGCAGTGCTCTATCCTCCCGGGGGTCGACCTACGAGCAGTACTTC.

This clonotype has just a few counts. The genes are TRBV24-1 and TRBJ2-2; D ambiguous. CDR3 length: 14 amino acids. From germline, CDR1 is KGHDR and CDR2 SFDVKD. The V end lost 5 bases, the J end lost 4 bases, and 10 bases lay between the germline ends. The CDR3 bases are TGTGCCACCAGTGCCGGAGCTCTCACCGGGGAGCTGTTTTTT. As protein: CATSAGALTGELFF.

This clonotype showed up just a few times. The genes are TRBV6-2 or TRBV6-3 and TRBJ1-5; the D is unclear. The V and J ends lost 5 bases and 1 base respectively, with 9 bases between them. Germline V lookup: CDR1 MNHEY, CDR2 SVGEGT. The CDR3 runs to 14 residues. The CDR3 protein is CASSPPESNQPQHF. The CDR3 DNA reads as TGTGCCAGCAGTCCCCCGGAAAGCAATCAGCCCCAGCATTTT.

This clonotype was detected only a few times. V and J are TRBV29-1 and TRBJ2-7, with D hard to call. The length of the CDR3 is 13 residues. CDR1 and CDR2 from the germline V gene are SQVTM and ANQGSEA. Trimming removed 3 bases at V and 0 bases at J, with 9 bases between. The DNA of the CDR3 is TGCAGCGTTGAGACTGTGAGCTCCTACGAGCAGTACTTC. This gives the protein CSVETVSSYEQYF.

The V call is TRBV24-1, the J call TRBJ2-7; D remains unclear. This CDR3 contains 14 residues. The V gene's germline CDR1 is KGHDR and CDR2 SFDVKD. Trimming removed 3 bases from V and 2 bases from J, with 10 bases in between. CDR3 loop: CATSDPGGPYEQYF. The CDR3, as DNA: TGTGCCACCAGTGATCCCGGCGGCCCCTACGAGCAGTACTTC.

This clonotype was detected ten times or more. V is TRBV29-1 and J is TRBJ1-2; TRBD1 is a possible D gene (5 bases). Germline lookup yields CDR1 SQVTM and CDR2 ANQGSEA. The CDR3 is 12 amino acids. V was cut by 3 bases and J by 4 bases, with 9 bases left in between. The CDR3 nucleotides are TGCAGCGTTGAGCTGACAGTCTATGGCTACACCTTC. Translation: CSVELTVYGYTF.

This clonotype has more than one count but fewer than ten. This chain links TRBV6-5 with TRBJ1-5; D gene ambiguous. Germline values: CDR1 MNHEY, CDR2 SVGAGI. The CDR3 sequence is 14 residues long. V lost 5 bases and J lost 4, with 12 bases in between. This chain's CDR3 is CASSDPDRNQPQHF. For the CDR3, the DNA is TGTGCCAGCAGTGACCCCGACCGAAATCAGCCCCAGCATTTT.

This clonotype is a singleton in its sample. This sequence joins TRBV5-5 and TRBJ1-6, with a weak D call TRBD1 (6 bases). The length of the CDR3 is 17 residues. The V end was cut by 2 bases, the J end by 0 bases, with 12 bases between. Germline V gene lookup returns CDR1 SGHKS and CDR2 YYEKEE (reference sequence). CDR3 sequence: CASSFRQASSYNSPLHF. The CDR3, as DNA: TGTGCCAGCAGCTTTCGACAGGCCAGCTCCTATAATTCACCCCTCCACTTT.

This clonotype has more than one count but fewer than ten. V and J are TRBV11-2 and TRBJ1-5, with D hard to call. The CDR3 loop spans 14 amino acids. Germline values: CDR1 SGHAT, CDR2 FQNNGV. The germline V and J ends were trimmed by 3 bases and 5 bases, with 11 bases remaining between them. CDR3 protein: CASSLSHRDQPQHF. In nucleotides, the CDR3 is TGTGCCAGCAGCTTGAGTCATCGGGATCAGCCCCAGCATTTT.

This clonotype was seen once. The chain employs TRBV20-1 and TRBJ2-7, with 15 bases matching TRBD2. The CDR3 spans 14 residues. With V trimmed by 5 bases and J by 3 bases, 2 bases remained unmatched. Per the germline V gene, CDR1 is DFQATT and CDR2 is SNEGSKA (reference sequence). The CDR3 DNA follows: TGCAGTGCTGGGACTAGCGGGGGGCTCTACGAGCAGTACTTC. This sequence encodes CSAGTSGGLYEQYF.

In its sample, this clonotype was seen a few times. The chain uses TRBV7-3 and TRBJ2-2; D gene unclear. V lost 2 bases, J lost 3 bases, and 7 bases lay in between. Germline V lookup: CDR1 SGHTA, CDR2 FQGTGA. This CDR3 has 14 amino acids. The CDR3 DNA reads TGTGCCAGCAGCTTACCAAGGGACACCGGGGAGCTGTTTTTT. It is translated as CASSLPRDTGELFF.

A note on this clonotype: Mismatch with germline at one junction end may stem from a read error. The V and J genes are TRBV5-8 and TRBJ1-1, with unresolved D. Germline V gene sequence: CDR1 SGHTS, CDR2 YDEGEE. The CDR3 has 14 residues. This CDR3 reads CASRMTGANTEAFF. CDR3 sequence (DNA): TGCGCCAGCAGGATGACGGGAGCGAACACTGAAGCTTTCTTT.

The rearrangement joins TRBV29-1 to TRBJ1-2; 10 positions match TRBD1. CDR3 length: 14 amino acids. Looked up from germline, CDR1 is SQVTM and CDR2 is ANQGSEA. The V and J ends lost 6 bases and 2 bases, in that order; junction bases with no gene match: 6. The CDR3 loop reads CSVVGTGDNYGYTF. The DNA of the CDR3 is TGCAGCGTCGTCGGGACAGGGGACAACTATGGCTACACCTTC.

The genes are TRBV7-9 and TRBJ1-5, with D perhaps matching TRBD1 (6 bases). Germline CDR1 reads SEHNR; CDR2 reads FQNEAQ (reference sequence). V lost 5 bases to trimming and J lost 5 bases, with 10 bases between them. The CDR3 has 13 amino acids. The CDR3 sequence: CASSISGDQPQHF. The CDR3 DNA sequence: TGTGCCAGCAGCATCTCAGGGGATCAGCCCCAGCATTTT. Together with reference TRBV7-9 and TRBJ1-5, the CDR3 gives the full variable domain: DTGVSQNPRHKITKRGQNVTFRCDPISEHNRLYWYRQTLGQGPEFLTYFQNEAQLEKSRLLSDRFSAERPKGSFSTLEIQRTEQGDSAMYLCASSISGDQPQHFGDGTRLSIL.

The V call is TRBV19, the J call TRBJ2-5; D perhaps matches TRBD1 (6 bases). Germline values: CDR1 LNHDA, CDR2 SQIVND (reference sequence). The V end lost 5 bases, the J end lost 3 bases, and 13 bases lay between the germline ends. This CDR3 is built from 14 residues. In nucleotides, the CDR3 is TGTGCCAGTAGTCCAGTCGCAGGGGAAGAGACCCAGTACTTC. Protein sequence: CASSPVAGEETQYF. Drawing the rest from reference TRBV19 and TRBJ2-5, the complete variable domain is DGGITQSPKYLFRKEGQNVTLSCEQNLNHDAMYWYRQDPGQGLRLIYYSQIVNDFQKGDIAEGYSVSREKKESFPLTVTSAQKNPTAFYLCASSPVAGEETQYFGPGTRLLVL.

The CDR3 nucleotides are TGTGCCAGCAGCTTGGGGGAGGGGGGTGGCTACGAGCAGTACTTC. Translating it yields CASSLGEGGGYEQYF. The chain has TRBV11-2 and TRBJ2-7, with D perhaps matching TRBD2 (7 bases). Germline loops: CDR1 SGHAT, CDR2 FQNNGV. The CDR3 sequence is 15 residues long. Trimming cost V 3 bases and J 3 bases, with 15 bases left between them.